This T cell receptor beta chain came from a study of blood T cell repertoires in COVID-19. Study-level background: COVID-19 samples, acute and convalescent, were from the United States, Italy and Spain. PBMCs, B-cell-depleted T cells, or T cells were the source of the cDNA or gDNA that made up the material.

The authors' processing: Nucleated cell counts were estimated from reference gene primer amplification. Libraries were prepared by immunoSEQ multiplex PCR; TCRdb keeps only in-frame clonotypes and omits some of them. For V, J and clone size, that table is used; D and trimming come from the DNA. The sample lists under 200,000 clones; 65% to 90% were seen once. Sequenced: peripheral blood. The source is a human donor in a cohort sampled during active COVID-19.

This chain's CDR3 is CASSQGRRPDAGYEQYF. As DNA, the CDR3 is TGCGCCAGCAGCCAAGGGAGGCGCCCCGATGCCGGCTACGAGCAGTACTTC. The V call is TRBV4-3, the J call TRBJ2-7; TRBD2 is a possible D gene (5 bases). The V end was cut by 1 base, the J end by 3 bases, with 19 bases between. Germline CDR1 LGHNA, CDR2 YSLEER. The CDR3 loop spans 17 amino acids.